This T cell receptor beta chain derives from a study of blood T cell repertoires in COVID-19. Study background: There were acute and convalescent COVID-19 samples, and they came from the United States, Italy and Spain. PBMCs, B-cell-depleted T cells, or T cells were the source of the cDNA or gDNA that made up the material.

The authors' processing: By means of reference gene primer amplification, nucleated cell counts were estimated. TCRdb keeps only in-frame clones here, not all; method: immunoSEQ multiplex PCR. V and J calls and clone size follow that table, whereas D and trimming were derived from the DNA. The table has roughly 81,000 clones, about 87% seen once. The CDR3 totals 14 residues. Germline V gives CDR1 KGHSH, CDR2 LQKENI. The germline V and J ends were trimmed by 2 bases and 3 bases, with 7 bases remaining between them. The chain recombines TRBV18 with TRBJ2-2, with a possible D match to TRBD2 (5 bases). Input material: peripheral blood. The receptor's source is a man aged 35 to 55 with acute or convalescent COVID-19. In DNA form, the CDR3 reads TGTGCCAGCTCACCAAGGCGGGACACCGGGGAGCTGTTTTTT. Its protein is CASSPRRDTGELFF. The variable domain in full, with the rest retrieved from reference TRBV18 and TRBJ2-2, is NAGVMQNPRHLVRRRGQEARLRCSPMKGHSHVYWYRQLPEEGLKFMVYLQKENIIDESGMPKERFSAEFPKEGPSILRIQQVVRGDSAAYFCASSPRRDTGELFFGEGSRLTVL.